The 23 T cell receptor beta chains presented below share a single source sample, sequenced in a study of neurological immune-mediated disorders. TCRdb fed the 5' RACE reads into MiXCR, producing one record per CDR3 protein. The table has roughly 20,000 distinct CDR3 sequences, 6% to 8.5% seen once; the top ten hold 17%. The specimen was CD8+ T cells from blood. The receptor source for this set is a woman in her 30s with HTLV-1-associated myelopathy (HAM/TSP).

This clonotype was seen many times. V and J are TRBV7-9 and TRBJ1-4, with 8 bases identical to TRBD1. This CDR3 is 17 amino acids long. CDR1 is SEHNR, CDR2 FQNEAQ, per germline (reference sequence). The V segment lost 3 bases and the J segment 6 bases; nucleotides outside the gene matches: 12. This CDR3 is CASSLSYMQGAYEKLFF. CDR3 DNA sequence: TGTGCCAGCAGCTTGTCGTATATGCAGGGGGCTTATGAAAAACTGTTTTTT.

This clonotype occurred many times. The CDR3 nucleotides are TGTGCCAGCAGCGATCGACAGGGGCCGTCCTCTGGAAACACCATATATTTT. Translation: CASSDRQGPSSGNTIYF. The chain uses TRBV9 and TRBJ1-3; 8 positions agree with TRBD1. With V trimmed by 3 bases and J by 0 bases, 8 bases remained unmatched. This CDR3 is built from 17 residues. The germline gives CDR1 SGDLS, CDR2 YYNGEE.

This clonotype was seen at least ten times. The chain carries TRBV3-1 and TRBJ2-2; D tentatively fits TRBD1 or TRBD2 (5 bases each). Germline values: CDR1 LGHDT, CDR2 YNNKEL (reference sequence). This CDR3 spans 16 amino acids. V was pared by 0 bases and J by 3 bases, with 11 bases between. The CDR3 reads CASSQEVLGDTGELFF. In DNA, the CDR3 is TGTGCCAGCAGCCAAGAGGTTTTGGGGGACACCGGGGAGCTGTTTTTT.

This clonotype showed up many times. This chain links TRBV20-1 with TRBJ2-2; 9 positions match TRBD2. The CDR3 totals 17 residues. Germline V gene lookup returns CDR1 DFQATT and CDR2 SNEGSKA (reference sequence). V gave up 0 bases and J gave up 5 bases; unmatched junction bases: 10. CDR3 amino acids: CSARDRRLAGNTGELFF. The CDR3 nucleotides are TGCAGTGCTAGAGATCGTCGGCTAGCGGGGAATACCGGGGAGCTGTTTTTT.

This clonotype occurred many times. The chain uses TRBV7-2 and TRBJ2-1; D could derive from TRBD1 or TRBD2 (5 bases each). Trimming cost V 5 bases and J 7 bases, with 12 bases left between them. This CDR3 comprises 13 residues. Germline CDR1 and CDR2: SGHTA and FQGNSA. The CDR3, as DNA: TGTGCCAGCAGCCGGACTGGGACGAATGAGCAGTTCTTC. This sequence encodes CASSRTGTNEQFF. Full variable domain (rest looked up from reference TRBV7-2 and TRBJ2-1): GAGVSQSPSNKVTEKGKDVELRCDPISGHTALYWYRQSLGQGLEFLIYFQGNSAPDKSGLPSDRFSAERTGGSVSTLTIQRTQQEDSAVYLCASSRTGTNEQFFGPGTRLTVL.

This clonotype has ten or more counts. V usage is TRBV15 and J usage is TRBJ2-3; TRBD2 might be the D (5 bases). V lost 0 bases and J lost 3, with 13 bases in between. This CDR3 is 16 amino acids long. Germline V gene sequence: CDR1 LNHNV, CDR2 YYDKDF (reference sequence). The chain's CDR3 is CATSREGRTWTDTQYF. The CDR3 DNA reads as TGTGCCACCAGCAGAGAGGGTCGGACTTGGACAGATACGCAGTATTTT.

This clonotype was observed at least ten times. The V and J genes are TRBV20-1 and TRBJ1-1; no clear D. V gave up 1 base and J gave up 5 bases, with 11 bases separating them. The CDR3 totals 13 residues. From germline, CDR1 is DFQATT and CDR2 SNEGSKA (reference sequence). CDR3 sequence (DNA): TGCAGTGCTAGAGGGGCCCTAAGGACTGAAGCTTTCTTT. This sequence encodes CSARGALRTEAFF.

This clonotype was found many times. V usage is TRBV20-1 and J usage is TRBJ1-5; no firm D call. Germline V gene data show CDR1 as DFQATT and CDR2 as SNEGSKA (reference sequence). V was cut by 0 bases and J by 4 bases, with 7 bases left in between. This CDR3 contains 13 residues. DNA for the CDR3: TGCAGTGCTAGAGAAGGTGAAAATCAGCCCCAGCATTTT. Protein product: CSAREGENQPQHF.

This clonotype was observed at least ten times. The CDR3 spells CASSHNRGLGETQYF. CDR3 nucleotide sequence: TGTGCCAGCAGCCACAACAGGGGCTTGGGGGAGACCCAGTACTTC. The chain couples TRBV28 to TRBJ2-5; 7 nucleotides match TRBD1. Germline values: CDR1 MDHEN, CDR2 SYDVKM. The length of the CDR3 is 15 residues. After removal of 6 bases from V and 5 bases from J, the junction contained 12 bases not matched to a gene.

This clonotype was seen at least ten times. The rearrangement links TRBV20-1 to TRBJ2-7; D is unresolved. The V gene's germline CDR1 is DFQATT and CDR2 SNEGSKA (reference sequence). The CDR3 has 15 amino acids. Deletions cut 1 base from V and 3 bases from J, with 16 bases between. The CDR3, as DNA: TGCAGTGCTAGAGCAAGCCACCTAAACCTCTACGAGCAGTACTTC. Protein product: CSARASHLNLYEQYF.

To note about this clonotype: Because the CDR3's place on the DNA is in doubt, the DNA is left out and the CDR3 is given as listed by TCRdb. The gene calls are TRBV7-3 and TRBJ2-1; the tabulated D call, TRBD1, remains unverified against the DNA. Germline V lookup: CDR1 SGHTA, CDR2 FQGTGA. 21 amino acids form the CDR3, both terminal residues included. The CDR3 protein is CASSFYICSARGESSYNEQFF.

At least ten counts were recorded for this clonotype. The chain uses TRBV7-2 and TRBJ1-1; D uncertain. This CDR3 is 12 amino acids long. The germline V gene encodes CDR1 SGHTA and CDR2 FQGNSA. V was clipped by 3 bases and J by 5 bases, with 7 bases between them. The CDR3 DNA reads TGTGCCAGCAGCTTGGTACAGACTGAAGCTTTCTTT. Encoded protein: CASSLVQTEAFF. Filled out from reference TRBV7-2 and TRBJ1-1, the complete variable domain reads GAGVSQSPSNKVTEKGKDVELRCDPISGHTALYWYRQSLGQGLEFLIYFQGNSAPDKSGLPSDRFSAERTGGSVSTLTIQRTQQEDSAVYLCASSLVQTEAFFGQGTRLTVV.

This clonotype was detected many times. This chain uses TRBV7-6 with TRBJ1-5, with a tentative D call TRBD1 (5 bases). Germline V gene lookup returns CDR1 SGHVS and CDR2 FNYEAQ. Deletions cut 4 bases from V and 5 bases from J, with 18 bases between. The CDR3 length is 16 residues. The CDR3: CASSSASWDRHQPQHF. Written as DNA, the CDR3 is TGTGCCAGCAGCTCTGCCTCGTGGGACCGGCATCAGCCCCAGCATTTT.

This clonotype was counted a few times. The rearrangement uses TRBV20-1 and TRBJ2-7, with D perhaps being TRBD1 or TRBD2 (5 bases each). The V gene lost 6 bases and the J gene lost 1 base, with 13 bases spanning the gap. Germline CDR1 reads DFQATT; CDR2 reads SNEGSKA (reference sequence). The CDR3 is 13 amino acids. This CDR3 reads CSAGKGRSYEQYF. Here the CDR3 DNA reads TGCAGTGCCGGAAAGGGACGGTCCTACGAGCAGTACTTC.

This clonotype appeared many times. The V call is TRBV24-1, the J call TRBJ1-2, with D unresolved. Germline loops: CDR1 KGHDR, CDR2 SFDVKD. Deletions cut 4 bases from V and 4 bases from J, with 3 bases between. This CDR3 has 11 amino acids. The CDR3: CATSEGYGYTF. Here the CDR3 DNA reads TGTGCCACCAGTGAAGGCTATGGCTACACCTTC.

This clonotype was counted ten times or more. V and J are TRBV4-2 and TRBJ2-7; D is uncertain. Germline CDR1 and CDR2: LGHNA and YNFKEQ. This CDR3 contains 16 residues. V lost 0 bases to trimming and J lost 1 base, with 13 bases between them. CDR3: CASSQEISSASYEQYF. In DNA form, the CDR3 reads TGTGCCAGCAGCCAAGAGATCTCCAGCGCGTCCTACGAGCAGTACTTC.

The chain employs TRBV28 and TRBJ2-1, with D possibly being TRBD2 (6 bases). V dropped 5 bases and J dropped 14 bases, with 19 bases sitting between them. CDR3 length equals 13 residues. The germline CDR1 and CDR2 sequences are MDHEN and SYDVKM. The CDR3 here is CASSHLQAREEFF. DNA for the CDR3: TGTGCCAGCAGTCACCTACAGGCAAGGGAGGAGTTCTTC.

This clonotype is labeled as medium-sized. The V call is TRBV20-1, the J call TRBJ1-6, with D tentatively TRBD1 (5 bases). Per the germline V gene, CDR1 is DFQATT and CDR2 is SNEGSKA (reference sequence). The length of the CDR3 is 14 residues. The V gene lost 1 base and the J gene lost 9 bases, with 13 bases spanning the gap. This CDR3 is CSARAGDAISPLHF. CDR3 nucleotide sequence: TGCAGTGCTAGAGCGGGGGACGCGATTTCACCCCTCCACTTT.

This clonotype has a count of ten or more. The chain links TRBV5-5 to TRBJ1-2; a possible D gene is TRBD1 (5 bases). This CDR3 is built from 15 residues. The germline V gene has CDR1 SGHKS and CDR2 YYEKEE (reference sequence). The V end lost 2 bases, the J end lost 7 bases, and 18 bases lay between the germline ends. CDR3 protein: CASSLVSGAPRGYTF. The CDR3 DNA sequence: TGTGCCAGCAGCTTAGTATCCGGGGCCCCGCGTGGCTACACCTTC.

This clonotype was counted ten times or more. The rearrangement joins TRBV6-5 to TRBJ2-1, with D unresolved. The V and J ends lost 4 bases and 5 bases respectively, with 12 bases between them. Germline lookup yields CDR1 MNHEY and CDR2 SVGAGI. The CDR3 runs 14 residues. The CDR3 DNA sequence: TGTGCCAGCAGTTTCCTAGACTCGAACAATGAGCAGTTCTTC. This gives the protein CASSFLDSNNEQFF.

In its sample, this clonotype was seen many times. The J gene is TRBJ2-7, the V gene TRBV27; D gene uncertain. CDR3 length equals 14 residues. CDR1 is MNHEY and CDR2 is SMNVEV in the germline V gene (reference sequence). V was clipped by 5 bases and J by 4 bases, with 15 bases between them. CDR3 DNA sequence: TGTGCCAGCAGTCCAACCCTCAATTGGTACGAGCAGTACTTC. Translation: CASSPTLNWYEQYF.

As to this clonotype: A junction boundary mismatches the germline segment, possibly from a read error. The V and J genes are TRBV2 and TRBJ1-1; no reliable D call. The CDR3 is made up of 17 amino acids. Germline CDR1 is SNHLY and CDR2 is FYNNEI. Written as DNA, the CDR3 is TGTGCCAGCAGTGAATTGAGCCTACTCGCCATGAACACTGAAGATTTCTTT. As protein: CASSELSLLAMNTEDFF.

This clonotype came up many times. V gene TRBV20-1 combines with J gene TRBJ2-3; D remains unclear. Trimming left V 6 bases short and J 6 bases short, with 16 bases between. The CDR3 length is 13 residues. The germline gives CDR1 DFQATT, CDR2 SNEGSKA (reference sequence). The DNA for the CDR3 is TGCAGTGCCGCGGATGGGAACGGGGATACGCAGTATTTT. It translates to CSAADGNGDTQYF.